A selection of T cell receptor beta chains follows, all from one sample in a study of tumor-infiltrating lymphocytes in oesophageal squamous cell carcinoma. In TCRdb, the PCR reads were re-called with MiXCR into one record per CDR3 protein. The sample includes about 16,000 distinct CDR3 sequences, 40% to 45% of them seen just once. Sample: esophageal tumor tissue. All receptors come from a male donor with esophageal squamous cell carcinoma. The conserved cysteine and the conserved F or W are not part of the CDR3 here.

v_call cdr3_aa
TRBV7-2 ASRVRERGEQY
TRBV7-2 ASSQQGADTEAF
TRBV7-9 ASSYPDGTRDQY
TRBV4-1 ASSQVGPQETQY
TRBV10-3 AIRGGAEAF
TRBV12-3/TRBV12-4 ASSPRGGSHNEQF
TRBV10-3 AISEGRDQETQY
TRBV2 ASRGTGGGEKLF
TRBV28 ASCQQGWDADKLY
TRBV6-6 ASSYPYCTSTDTQY
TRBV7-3 ATLTSPRSYT
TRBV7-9 ASSSGETQY
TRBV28 ASSSGGQGYNSPLH
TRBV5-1 ASSPSGQGNQPQH
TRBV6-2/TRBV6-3 ASSRDYGETQY
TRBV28 ASSRLAGTYEQY
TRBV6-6 ASTATTGTGVY
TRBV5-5 ASSLWQGVNEQY
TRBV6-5 ASGFGGKNIQY
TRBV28 ASQGPGRAYEQY
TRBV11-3 ASSLGRGGGLSGRAEDTQY
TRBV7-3 ASTTGGDTGELF
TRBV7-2 ASSLGTGGIYGYT
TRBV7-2 ASSLGGYEQF
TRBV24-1 ATSDPGAAVYEQY
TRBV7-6 ASSFQGPNTEAF
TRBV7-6 ASSLTQGENEQF
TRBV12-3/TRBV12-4 ASSLRVGETQY
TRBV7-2 ASSVTPGGVTQY
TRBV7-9 ASSLVASGRAEQY
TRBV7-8 ASSPDLDQPQH
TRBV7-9 ASSQGTAQETQY
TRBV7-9 ASSTGQGYNEQF
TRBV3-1 ASRLSGFYNEQY
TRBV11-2 ASSLQPYSPLH
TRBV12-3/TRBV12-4 ASSSGQVQNIQY
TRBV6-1 ASNPITGATSPLH